Each of the 22 T cell receptor beta chains below was sequenced from the same sample in a study of T cell responses to AZD1222 COVID-19 vaccine. Clones were read by immunoSEQ multiplex PCR, and TCRdb kept only the in-frame ones, dropping some. This sample has 80,000 to 95,000 clones, with 92% found just once. The sample consisted of peripheral blood, taken on day 0 of AZD1222 vaccination. The receptors derive from an adult in good health.

The chain uses TRBV12-3 or TRBV12-4 and TRBJ2-5; D call uncertain. The ends were cut back, 6 bases at V and 0 bases at J, with 8 bases in the middle. The CDR3 is 13 amino acids. For the CDR3, the DNA is TGTGCCAGCAGCAAACCAAACCAAGAGACCCAGTACTTC. Translated: CASSKPNQETQYF.

This chain connects TRBV19 to TRBJ1-4; maybe TRBD1 (6 bases). Germline-derived CDR1 and CDR2 are LNHDA and SQIVND (reference sequence). Trimming shortened V by 9 bases and J by 0 bases, and 14 bases separated the two germline ends. This CDR3 has 15 residues. The CDR3 is CASTTGATTNEKLFF. The CDR3 nucleotides are TGTGCCAGCACGACAGGAGCAACAACTAATGAAAAACTGTTTTTT.

V gene TRBV14 combines with J gene TRBJ1-2; no reliable D call. This CDR3 has 19 amino acids. Germline V gives CDR1 SGHDN, CDR2 FVKESK. V lost 1 base and J lost 4, with 25 bases in between. Here the CDR3 DNA reads TGTGCCAGCAGCCAAGTTCTCGCTCCGGCGGGGTCCAGACTCTATGGCTACACCTTC. Its protein is CASSQVLAPAGSRLYGYTF.

V gene TRBV18 combines with J gene TRBJ1-6; 8 bases agree with TRBD1. The CDR3 is made up of 15 amino acids. In germline, CDR1 is KGHSH, CDR2 LQKENI. The trim removed 3 bases at V and 9 bases at J, leaving 7 bases unmatched. CDR3 in DNA: TGTGCCAGCTCACCCGGACAGGGCCTTTCTTCACCCCTCCACTTT. Its protein is CASSPGQGLSSPLHF. The full variable domain, completed using reference TRBV18 and TRBJ1-6, is NAGVMQNPRHLVRRRGQEARLRCSPMKGHSHVYWYRQLPEEGLKFMVYLQKENIIDESGMPKERFSAEFPKEGPSILRIQQVVRGDSAAYFCASSPGQGLSSPLHFGNGTRLTVT.

The chain recombines TRBV9 with TRBJ2-3, with no clear D. V was pared by 0 bases and J by 0 bases, with 11 bases between. The V gene's germline CDR1 is SGDLS and CDR2 YYNGEE. This CDR3 has 16 residues. CDR3 protein: CASSVGLWPSTDTQYF. The CDR3 coding sequence is TGTGCCAGCAGCGTAGGATTGTGGCCGAGCACAGATACGCAGTATTTT.

V and J are TRBV15 and TRBJ2-1; D gene uncertain. Trimming removed 3 bases at V and 7 bases at J, with 16 bases between. The CDR3 extends over 15 amino acids. Germline V gene sequence: CDR1 LNHNV, CDR2 YYDKDF (reference sequence). The CDR3 coding sequence is TGTGCCACCAGCAGTCCCGTCGGGCTAGGGAATGAGCAGTTCTTC. It specifies CATSSPVGLGNEQFF.

This sequence joins TRBV2 and TRBJ1-2; D call uncertain. CDR1 is SNHLY and CDR2 is FYNNEI in the germline V gene. V was shortened by 3 bases and J by 7 bases, with 30 bases between the two germline ends. CDR3 size: 19 residues. The CDR3 DNA reads as TGTGCCAGCAGTGATTATTTCGTTCTTCTGGACGTCGGGATGGGTGGCTACACCTTC. Translating it yields CASSDYFVLLDVGMGGYTF.

The chain links TRBV6-2 or TRBV6-3 to TRBJ1-1; D ambiguous. The CDR3 runs to 15 residues. Germline CDR1 MNHEY, CDR2 SVGEGT. V was clipped by 0 bases and J by 0 bases, with 8 bases between them. CDR3: CASSYSLEMNTEAFF. Here the CDR3 DNA reads TGTGCCAGCAGTTACTCTCTCGAAATGAACACTGAAGCTTTCTTT.

V and J are TRBV12-5 and TRBJ2-1; D gene uncertain. Trimming removed 3 bases from V and 7 bases from J, with 13 bases in between. Germline V gene sequence: CDR1 LGHNT, CDR2 FRNRAP. This CDR3 comprises 14 residues. For the CDR3, the DNA is TGTGCTAGTGGTTTTCATTCCCAGTTAAATGAGCAGTTCTTC. This translates into CASGFHSQLNEQFF.

The chain links TRBV7-2 to TRBJ2-1, with 10 bases matching TRBD2. V shed 4 bases, J shed 9 bases, and the junction held 6 bases outside the gene matches. Germline CDR1 SGHTA, CDR2 FQGNSA. The CDR3 extends over 14 amino acids. As DNA, the CDR3 is TGTGCCAGCAGCTCCCGGACTAGCGGTTCTGAGCAGTTCTTC. This sequence encodes CASSSRTSGSEQFF.

The chain recombines TRBV28 with TRBJ1-1; TRBD1 agrees at 7 bases. Germline V lookup: CDR1 MDHEN, CDR2 SYDVKM. The CDR3 has 21 amino acids. V was pared by 2 bases and J by 4 bases, with 25 bases of the junction left unmatched. Here the CDR3 DNA reads TGTGCCAGCAGTTTACCATCAGCCGGGAACCCGACAGGGTTCTATAGCACTGAAGCTTTCTTT. This codes for CASSLPSAGNPTGFYSTEAFF. The variable domain in full, with the rest retrieved from reference TRBV28 and TRBJ1-1, is DVKVTQSSRYLVKRTGEKVFLECVQDMDHENMFWYRQDPGLGLRLIYFSYDVKMKEKGDIPEGYSVSREKKERFSLILESASTNQTSMYLCASSLPSAGNPTGFYSTEAFFGQGTRLTVV.

CDR3 amino acids: CASSQDQDISYEQYF. The DNA for the CDR3 is TGCGCCAGCAGCCAAGATCAAGACATCTCTTACGAGCAGTACTTC. J is TRBJ2-7 and V is TRBV4-1; D ambiguous. This CDR3 region has 15 residues. Germline lookup yields CDR1 MGHRA and CDR2 YSYEKL. V dropped 0 bases and J dropped 4 bases, with 13 bases sitting between them.

CDR3 loop: CASKARDRRRHYGYTF. The CDR3 coding sequence is TGTGCCAGCAAAGCCAGGGACAGGCGGAGACACTATGGCTACACCTTC. The chain uses TRBV21-1 and TRBJ1-2; the table names TRBD1, a call not compared with the DNA. TRBV21-1 represents a pseudogene. The CDR3 runs 16 residues.

This chain joins TRBV7-2 and TRBJ2-1, with TRBD2 matching 7 bases. Trimming took 5 bases from V and 0 from J; bases not matched to a gene: 4. Looked up from germline, CDR1 is SGHTA and CDR2 is FQGNSA. The CDR3 runs to 15 residues. The CDR3 DNA reads as TGTGCCAGCAGCCCCCGCGGGGGCTCCTACAATGAGCAGTTCTTC. Translated, it gives CASSPRGGSYNEQFF.

This clone was recorded only once. The chain joins TRBV5-8 to TRBJ2-7; TRBD1 might be the D (6 bases). V was pared by 5 bases and J by 5 bases, with 11 bases between. Germline lookup yields CDR1 SGHTS and CDR2 YDEGEE. CDR3 length: 12 amino acids. CDR3 loop: CASRRTVHEQYF. In DNA form, the CDR3 reads TGTGCCAGCAGGAGGACAGTCCACGAGCAGTACTTC.

J is TRBJ2-1 and V is TRBV30; 9 positions match TRBD2. From germline, CDR1 is GTSNPN and CDR2 SVGIG (reference sequence). Trimming took 3 bases from V and 6 from J; bases not matched to a gene: 9. The CDR3 has 15 amino acids. CDR3 DNA sequence: TGTGCCTGGAGCCCTCCTGGGACTAGCATCAATGAGCAGTTCTTC. Its protein is CAWSPPGTSINEQFF.

This chain joins TRBV7-2 and TRBJ2-2; 7 nucleotides line up with TRBD1. This CDR3 has 16 residues. Per the germline V gene, CDR1 is SGHTA and CDR2 is FQGNSA. V shed 3 bases, J shed 3 bases, and the junction held 7 bases outside the gene matches. Here the CDR3 DNA reads TGTGCCAGCAGCTTTTCCCGGGGACAGCACACCGGGGAGCTGTTTTTT. It is translated as CASSFSRGQHTGELFF.

The CDR3 DNA is TGTGCCAGCAGCTTAGATGGGACAGGGGGAGAAAAACTGTTTTTT. Amino acid sequence: CASSLDGTGGEKLFF. The genes are TRBV7-2 and TRBJ1-4; 11 bases line up with TRBD1. From germline, CDR1 is SGHTA and CDR2 FQGNSA. The CDR3 is made up of 15 amino acids. After removal of 1 base from V and 8 bases from J, the junction contained 3 bases not matched to a gene.

The J gene is TRBJ1-6, the V gene TRBV19; D is possibly TRBD1 (6 bases). Trimming pared 3 bases from V and 0 bases from J, leaving 12 bases between. The CDR3 spans 17 residues. Germline loops: CDR1 LNHDA, CDR2 SQIVND (reference sequence). This chain's CDR3 is CASSMDSTSSYNSPLHF. The DNA of the CDR3 is TGTGCCAGTAGTATGGACAGCACGAGCTCCTATAATTCACCCCTCCACTTT. Full variable domain (missing parts from reference TRBV19 and TRBJ1-6): DGGITQSPKYLFRKEGQNVTLSCEQNLNHDAMYWYRQDPGQGLRLIYYSQIVNDFQKGDIAEGYSVSREKKESFPLTVTSAQKNPTAFYLCASSMDSTSSYNSPLHFGNGTRLTVT.

This chain uses TRBV6-5 with TRBJ2-3; 9 nucleotides align to TRBD2. V was clipped by 0 bases and J by 2 bases; unmatched bases: 3. The CDR3 totals 16 residues. From germline, CDR1 is MNHEY and CDR2 SVGAGI. The CDR3 bases are TGTGCCAGCAGTTACTCGACTAGCGGATACACAGATACGCAGTATTTT. The encoded protein is CASSYSTSGYTDTQYF.

The chain has TRBV25-1 and TRBJ1-5; D ambiguous. The V end was cut by 6 bases, the J end by 1 base, with 4 bases between. CDR3 length: 12 residues. Germline V gives CDR1 MGHDK, CDR2 SYGVNS. The CDR3 region is CASSASNQPQHF. The CDR3 DNA is TGTGCCAGCAGCGCAAGCAATCAGCCCCAGCATTTT.

The gene calls are TRBV29-1 and TRBJ2-2; the D is unclear. This CDR3 region has 11 residues. Germline V gives CDR1 SQVTM, CDR2 ANQGSEA. Trimming shortened V by 6 bases and J by 8 bases, and 10 bases separated the two germline ends. The CDR3 protein is CSVTMAGELFF. In DNA form, the CDR3 reads TGCAGCGTCACAATGGCTGGGGAGCTGTTTTTT.